Each of the 20 T cell receptor beta chains below was sequenced from the same sample in a study of T cells after posttransplantation cyclophosphamide (dated by TCRdb to between 2015 and 2016). Library preparation was by the immunoSEQ multiplex PCR assay. In its TCRdb copy, this immuneACCESS table keeps in-frame sequences only and misses some clones. Where compared with another copy, unresolved V genes explain less than half of these, and the others have no known cause. Counted in this sample were about 20,000 clones; around 68% of them appeared once. The ten biggest clones cover around a quarter of the sample. This sample's treatment or condition label indicates: high-dose cyclophosphamide on days +3 and +4 as single-agent GVHD prophylaxis. For conditioning, the PTCy patients got busulfan and fludarabine, then a related or unrelated marrow graft, followed by cyclophosphamide on days +3 and +4. Sequences were derived from PBMCs, sampled after an allogeneic stem cell transplant with post-transplant cyclophosphamide. Source of these receptors: a male patient between 25 and 39 years old who received an allogeneic stem cell transplant from a related donor, was CMV-positive, and had acute GVHD only. After a transplant, the graft donor may have provided part of the T cells.

The chain recombines TRBV10-3 with TRBJ2-3, with D unclear. This CDR3 is 15 amino acids long. The germline CDR1 and CDR2 sequences are ENHRY and SYGVKD. V was cut by 6 bases and J by 1 base, with 14 bases left in between. The CDR3 nucleotides read TGTGCCATCAGGAGAGCCCTCGGTGGCACAGATACGCAGTATTTT. Residues: CAIRRALGGTDTQYF.

The chain has TRBV5-4 and TRBJ1-1; D uncertain. V dropped 4 bases and J dropped 0 bases, with 19 bases sitting between them. This CDR3 contains 17 residues. From germline, CDR1 is SGHNT and CDR2 YYREEE (reference sequence). DNA of the CDR3: TGTGCCAGCAGCCCGGCCCGGCAGGCAGCCTTGAACACTGAAGCTTTCTTT. Encoded protein: CASSPARQAALNTEAFF. Filled out from reference TRBV5-4 and TRBJ1-1, the complete variable domain reads ETGVTQSPTHLIKTRGQQVTLRCSSQSGHNTVSWYQQALGQGPQFIFQYYREEENGRGNFPPRFSGLQFPNYSSELNVNALELDDSALYLCASSPARQAALNTEAFFGQGTRLTVV.

J is TRBJ1-5 and V is TRBV19; the D is unclear. V lost 1 base and J lost 9, with 7 bases in between. Germline V CDR1 and CDR2: LNHDA, SQIVND (reference sequence). The CDR3 sequence is 12 residues long. Here the CDR3 DNA reads TGTGCCAGTAGTATAGCACTGTCGCCCCAGCATTTT. Translation: CASSIALSPQHF.

The CDR3 reads CSVKDRENYGYTF. Written as DNA, the CDR3 is TGCAGCGTCAAAGACAGGGAGAACTATGGCTACACCTTC. The chain has TRBV29-1 and TRBJ1-2; 7 bases fit TRBD1. Germline-derived CDR1 and CDR2 are SQVTM and ANQGSEA. CDR3 size: 13 residues. J gave up 2 bases and V 6 bases, and 6 bases lay outside the gene matches.

The V and J genes are TRBV19 and TRBJ2-7; 9 nucleotides line up with TRBD1. Per the germline V gene, CDR1 is LNHDA and CDR2 is SQIVND (reference sequence). V trimming: 6 bases; J trimming: 3 bases; junction bases outside the gene matches: 3. This CDR3 contains 13 residues. CDR3 nucleotide sequence: TGTGCCAGTAGCCGGGACAGGGTCTACGAGCAGTACTTC. Amino acids: CASSRDRVYEQYF.

The chain joins TRBV11-3 to TRBJ1-6; no reliable D call. This CDR3 has 13 residues. Germline CDR1 SGHNT, CDR2 YENEEA. The V gene lost 0 bases and the J gene lost 10 bases, with 7 bases spanning the gap. The CDR3 coding sequence is TGTGCCAGCAGCTTAGACTTACAATCACCCCTCCACTTT. This gives the protein CASSLDLQSPLHF.

The DNA for the CDR3 is TGTGCCATCAGTGGCGGGACCCGAAATAATGAAAAACTGTTTTTT. Amino acids: CAISGGTRNNEKLFF. The chain has TRBV10-3 and TRBJ1-4; D is perhaps TRBD1 (5 bases). Trimming removed 4 bases at V and 4 bases at J, with 13 bases between. This CDR3 contains 15 residues. Germline values: CDR1 ENHRY, CDR2 SYGVKD.

V gene TRBV6-5 combines with J gene TRBJ2-1; D might be TRBD2 (5 bases). The CDR3 is 13 residues long. CDR1 MNHEY and CDR2 SVGAGI come from the germline V gene. The germline V and J ends were trimmed by 6 bases and 7 bases, with 13 bases remaining between them. The CDR3 region has the DNA TGTGCCAGCAGCCCACTCGGGGTGAATGAGCAGTTCTTC. Amino acids: CASSPLGVNEQFF.

There are a few counts of this clone. The chain couples TRBV25-1 to TRBJ1-6, with 9 bases aligning to TRBD1. The germline V gene encodes CDR1 MGHDK and CDR2 SYGVNS. The ends lost 8 bases at V and 6 bases at J; junction bases unmatched: 2. The CDR3 runs 13 residues. CDR3 sequence (DNA): TGTGCCAGCGGACAGGGGAGTAATTCACCCCTCCACTTT. Translation gives CASGQGSNSPLHF.

The V and J genes are TRBV7-2 and TRBJ2-7, with 12 bases aligning to TRBD1. V was pared by 5 bases and J by 3 bases, with 8 bases of the junction left unmatched. The CDR3 totals 16 residues. Germline CDR1 and CDR2: SGHTA and FQGNSA. Here the CDR3 reads CASSPYGTGGRYEQYF. The CDR3 DNA follows: TGTGCCAGCAGCCCTTACGGGACAGGGGGCCGCTACGAGCAGTACTTC.

The chain combines TRBV23-1 with TRBJ1-5; D might be TRBD1 (6 bases). TRBV23-1 counts as an open reading frame of uncertain function. The V end lost 3 bases, the J end lost 0 bases, and 24 bases lay between the germline ends. The CDR3 length is 20 residues. In nucleotides, the CDR3 is TGCGCCAGCAGTCACCCGGACAGCAGAACCGATGTCCATAGCAATCAGCCCCAGCATTTT. The encoded protein is CASSHPDSRTDVHSNQPQHF.

The chain has TRBV10-3 and TRBJ1-4, with D possibly being TRBD1 (6 bases). Germline loops: CDR1 ENHRY, CDR2 SYGVKD. The CDR3 is 15 residues long. Trimming removed 4 bases from V and 7 bases from J, with 16 bases in between. CDR3 in amino acids: CAISGQQGLGEKLFF. For the CDR3, the DNA is TGTGCCATCAGTGGCCAACAGGGTCTGGGTGAAAAACTGTTTTTT.

V is TRBV4-2 and J is TRBJ2-1; TRBD2 is a possible D gene (6 bases). The CDR3 totals 13 residues. In germline, CDR1 is LGHNA, CDR2 YNFKEQ. Trimming shortened V by 5 bases and J by 6 bases, and 11 bases separated the two germline ends. The CDR3 bases are TGTGCCAGCAGCGACCGACTAGTCAATGAGCAGTTCTTC. This gives the protein CASSDRLVNEQFF.

In its sample, this clone was seen a few times. The chain uses TRBV9 and TRBJ1-4; 8 bases agree with TRBD1. The CDR3 spans 15 residues. Trimming removed 2 bases from V and 2 bases from J; junction bases left unmatched: 2. Germline V gene lookup returns CDR1 SGDLS and CDR2 YYNGEE. Here the CDR3 reads CASSVQGATNEKLFF. The CDR3 nucleotides read TGTGCCAGCAGCGTTCAGGGGGCGACTAATGAAAAACTGTTTTTT.

The table lists this clone with a count of one. The chain recombines TRBV19 with TRBJ1-1; tentatively, D is TRBD1 (6 bases). This CDR3 region has 16 residues. The germline gives CDR1 LNHDA, CDR2 SQIVND (reference sequence). V lost 1 base and J 4 bases, leaving 16 bases between the germline ends. CDR3 coding DNA: TGTGCCAGTAGTATAGGGGGGCGCCTTTGGGTCACTGAAGCTTTCTTT. Translation: CASSIGGRLWVTEAFF. Full variable domain (rest looked up from reference TRBV19 and TRBJ1-1): DGGITQSPKYLFRKEGQNVTLSCEQNLNHDAMYWYRQDPGQGLRLIYYSQIVNDFQKGDIAEGYSVSREKKESFPLTVTSAQKNPTAFYLCASSIGGRLWVTEAFFGQGTRLTVV.

V and J are TRBV28 and TRBJ2-7, with 12 bases aligning to TRBD1. V gave up 2 bases and J gave up 5 bases; unmatched junction bases: 4. Germline V gene data show CDR1 as MDHEN and CDR2 as SYDVKM. The CDR3 contains 15 residues. CDR3 in DNA: TGTGCCAGCAGTTTACCCGGGACAGGGGGCGACGAGCAGTACTTC. Protein: CASSLPGTGGDEQYF.

This clone is classed as medium-sized. The chain recombines TRBV10-2 with TRBJ2-5, with 8 bases that match TRBD2. The CDR3 contains 13 residues. Unmatched junction bases numbered 5, after V lost 6 bases and J lost 5 bases. CDR1 is WSHSY and CDR2 is SAAADI in the germline V gene. The CDR3 nucleotides read TGCGCCAGCAGCGGGGGGGCAAGGGAGACCCAGTACTTC. Amino acids: CASSGGARETQYF.

The chain employs TRBV27 and TRBJ2-7, with TRBD2 as a possible D gene (6 bases). Trimming removed 5 bases from V and 5 bases from J, with 22 bases in between. This CDR3 spans 16 amino acids. CDR1 and CDR2 from the germline V gene are MNHEY and SMNVEV (reference sequence). CDR3 in amino acids: CASSPHRGLFIDEQYF. CDR3 DNA sequence: TGTGCCAGCAGTCCCCATCGGGGGTTGTTTATCGACGAGCAGTACTTC.

The chain employs TRBV6-5 and TRBJ1-6, with 7 nucleotides matching TRBD1. The V segment lost 7 bases and the J segment 9 bases; nucleotides outside the gene matches: 12. The CDR3 has 15 amino acids. The germline V gene encodes CDR1 MNHEY and CDR2 SVGAGI. This CDR3 is CASKTTGVGRSPLHF. Written as DNA, the CDR3 is TGTGCCAGCAAGACCACAGGGGTAGGACGTTCACCCCTCCACTTT.

The chain uses TRBV29-1 and TRBJ1-2; 9 nucleotides line up with TRBD1. The CDR3 extends over 14 amino acids. The germline V gene encodes CDR1 SQVTM and CDR2 ANQGSEA. V was clipped by 2 bases and J by 8 bases; unmatched bases: 9. The CDR3 DNA is TGCAGCGTTGAAATAGTTGGGACAGGGTGGGGCTACACCTTC. This sequence encodes CSVEIVGTGWGYTF.